This T cell receptor (beta chain) stems from a study of blood T cell repertoires in COVID-19. Study-level information: Sources were T cells, B-cell-depleted T cells, or PBMCs; the material itself was cDNA or gDNA.

How the authors handled the data: Scientists estimated how many nucleated cells there were by amplifying reference gene primers. The assay was immunoSEQ multiplex PCR, and TCRdb's table has in-frame clones only and misses some. From that table come the V and J calls and clone size; the DNA was used to work out D and trimming. The table has roughly 360,000 clones, about 87% seen once. Donors were grouped by their self-reported clinical history. Symptom resolution, clearance, or two negative PCRs marked donors in Cohort 3 as recovered. The germline V gene encodes CDR1 MNHEY and CDR2 SVGAGI. Trimming took 11 bases from V and 7 from J, leaving 18 bases between them. The CDR3 contains 13 residues.

V is TRBV6-5 and J is TRBJ1-5, with a weak D call TRBD1 (6 bases). The receptor was derived from a young man who had recovered from COVID-19. What was sequenced was PBMCs or T cells enriched from blood (not recorded which). The CDR3 sequence is CASKEGVFQPQHF. The CDR3 nucleotides read TGTGCCTCCAAAGAGGGGGTCTTCCAGCCCCAGCATTTT.